Below, one TCR beta chain is given with its context. Its antigen is unidentified. These data are taken from a study of long-term antiretroviral therapy in people with HIV. Study-wide context: The 2015 immediate-ART recommendation came about a decade after the earliest samples. General study findings and limits: In HIV, the repertoires covered a tighter span of CDR3 lengths than in controls.

Everyone in the study who had HIV was treated in the United States. A v3.0 immunoSEQ assay was performed at survey level. A per-sample goal of about 35,000-50,000 T-cell genomes was targeted by sequencing. Clones were read by immunoSEQ multiplex PCR, and TCRdb kept only the in-frame ones, dropping some. The sample has about 17,000 clones, 75% to 85% seen once. Trimming shortened V by 1 base and J by 2 bases, and 15 bases separated the two germline ends. Germline V lookup: CDR1 MDHEN, CDR2 SYDVKM. CDR3 size: 17 residues. This clonotype was obtained from a man aged 45-65 years with HIV. The chain combines TRBV28 with TRBJ2-4, with D possibly being TRBD1 or TRBD2 (5 bases each). Sequencing was performed on unsorted PBMCs, taken 0.3 years before starting antiretroviral therapy. The CDR3 DNA reads TGTGCCAGCAGTTTATTCCGGGGCCCGATTTCCAAAAACATTCAGTACTTC. Protein: CASSLFRGPISKNIQYF.